These 20 T cell receptor beta chains originate from one sample sequenced in a study of graft-versus-host responses after intestinal transplantation. These receptors' targets are unknown. Sequenced by immunoSEQ multiplex PCR; TCRdb stores in-frame clones only, minus some. The sample has 70,000 to 95,000 clones; 90% are singletons. The specimen comprised unstimulated CD4+ T cells sorted from spleen or lymph node cells, sampled before intestinal transplant. These receptors all come from a human donor who received an intestinal transplant.

The chain is built from TRBV7-6 and TRBJ1-5, with D perhaps matching TRBD1 (5 bases). Germline CDR1 reads SGHVS; CDR2 reads FNYEAQ. V lost 3 bases to trimming and J lost 2 bases, with 11 bases between them. CDR3 length: 15 residues. Written as DNA, the CDR3 is TGTGCCAGCAGCTTGGAGGGAGGGGGCAATCAGCCCCAGCATTTT. Translating gives CASSLEGGGNQPQHF.

A note on this clone: One junction end does not reproduce the germline sequence, and a read error may be involved. The chain joins TRBV7-7 to TRBJ2-1; perhaps TRBD1 as D (6 bases). There are 13 residues in the CDR3. Germline values: CDR1 SSHAT, CDR2 FNYEAQ (reference sequence). Written as DNA, the CDR3 is TGTGCTAGCAGCCCCAAGACAGGCAATGAGCAGTTCTTC. It codes for CASSPKTGNEQFF. Combining the CDR3 with reference TRBV7-7 and TRBJ2-1 gives the whole variable domain GAGVSQSPRYKVTKRGQDVTLRCDPISSHATLYWYQQALGQGPEFLTYFNYEAQPDKSGLPSDRFSAERPEGSISTLTIQRTEQRDSAMYRCASSPKTGNEQFFGPGTRLTVL.

The rearrangement links TRBV25-1 to TRBJ1-3; possibly TRBD1 for D (5 bases). V was shortened by 4 bases and J by 4 bases, with 11 bases between the two germline ends. CDR1 is MGHDK, CDR2 SYGVNS, per germline. The length of the CDR3 is 14 residues. The CDR3 loop is CASSGLGGGNTIYF. Written as DNA, the CDR3 is TGTGCCAGCAGTGGGCTCGGGGGAGGAAACACCATATATTTT.

This chain connects TRBV2 to TRBJ2-2; 7 nucleotides match TRBD2. With V trimmed by 6 bases and J by 0 bases, 7 bases remained unmatched. Germline V gene data show CDR1 as SNHLY and CDR2 as FYNNEI. This CDR3 has 16 amino acids. CDR3 in amino acids: CASRGGSSANTGELFF. For the CDR3, the DNA is TGTGCCAGCAGGGGGGGGTCTTCCGCGAACACCGGGGAGCTGTTTTTT.

The chain employs TRBV5-1 and TRBJ2-1; 7 nucleotides align to TRBD1. With V trimmed by 3 bases and J by 4 bases, 13 bases remained unmatched. Germline V gives CDR1 SGHRS, CDR2 YFSETQ. The CDR3 extends over 17 amino acids. The CDR3 DNA reads TGCGCCAGCAGCTCCACAGGGGCCCCCCCAATATACAATGAGCAGTTCTTC. As protein: CASSSTGAPPIYNEQFF.

The CDR3, as DNA: TGTGCCAGCAGCCACCAGACAGGGAACTACAATGAGCAGTTCTTC. This codes for CASSHQTGNYNEQFF. The V gene is TRBV4-2, the J gene TRBJ2-1, with 7 bases fitting TRBD1. J lost 3 bases, V lost 3 bases, and 5 bases had no gene match. The CDR3 contains 15 residues. CDR1 and CDR2 (germline): LGHNA, YNFKEQ.

This clone was observed a single time. The chain uses TRBV7-2 and TRBJ2-1; 8 nucleotides line up with TRBD1. The CDR3 covers 16 residues. Losses at the gene ends were 1 base for V and 7 bases for J; bases not matched to a gene: 9. Germline V CDR1 and CDR2: SGHTA, FQGNSA. CDR3 protein: CASSLGQGASKNEQFF. The CDR3, as DNA: TGTGCCAGCAGCTTAGGCCAGGGGGCCTCCAAGAATGAGCAGTTCTTC.

V usage is TRBV19 and J usage is TRBJ2-7; weak D call: TRBD1 (6 bases). This CDR3 region has 15 residues. The germline CDR1 and CDR2 sequences are LNHDA and SQIVND (reference sequence). V lost 3 bases, J lost 2 bases, and 14 bases lay in between. The CDR3 reads CASSISGQNAYEQYF. CDR3 bases: TGTGCCAGTAGTATCTCAGGACAGAACGCCTACGAGCAGTACTTC.

The chain links TRBV6-9 to TRBJ2-6; TRBD1 matches at 11 bases. Trimming cost V 2 bases and J 0 bases; bases outside gene matches: 15. In germline, CDR1 is MNHGY, CDR2 SVAAGI. This CDR3 contains 22 residues. CDR3 sequence reads: CASSYIGGQGDSSSSGANVLTF. The CDR3 coding sequence is TGTGCCAGCAGTTATATTGGGGGACAGGGGGATTCGTCAAGCTCTGGGGCCAACGTCCTGACTTTC.

CDR3 sequence (DNA): TGTGCCAGCAGCTTTCCGGGACAGACCCAGAAAGAGCAGTACTTC. Translation gives CASSFPGQTQKEQYF. This rearrangement joins TRBV11-2 to TRBJ2-7, with 7 positions matching TRBD1. The CDR3 runs to 15 residues. CDR1 and CDR2 (germline): SGHAT, FQNNGV. Germline trimming cut 3 bases from V and 7 bases from J; bases unmatched to any gene: 12.

V usage is TRBV7-8 and J usage is TRBJ2-1; 8 bases match TRBD2. CDR3 length equals 16 residues. Per germline, CDR1 SGHVS and CDR2 FQNEAQ. After removal of 5 bases from V and 4 bases from J, the junction contained 10 bases not matched to a gene. The chain's CDR3 is CASSPGGSEGYNEQFF. The CDR3 nucleotides are TGTGCCAGCAGCCCGGGGGGGTCGGAAGGGTACAATGAGCAGTTCTTC. Complete variable domain (other parts from reference TRBV7-8 and TRBJ2-1): GAGVSQSPRYKVAKRGQDVALRCDPISGHVSLFWYQQALGQGPEFLTYFQNEAQLDKSGLPSDRFFAERPEGSVSTLKIQRTQQEDSAVYLCASSPGGSEGYNEQFFGPGTRLTVL.

CDR3 region: CASRGPREFF. The DNA for the CDR3 is TGTGCCAGCAGGGGGCCCAGGGAGTTCTTC. The chain recombines TRBV6-5 with TRBJ2-1; perhaps TRBD1 as D (5 bases). Trimming left V 6 bases short and J 14 bases short, with 11 bases between. CDR1 MNHEY and CDR2 SVGAGI come from the germline V gene. The CDR3 consists of 10 residues.

A few counts support this clone. The chain is built from TRBV2 and TRBJ1-2, with unresolved D. The CDR3 is 13 residues long. V was trimmed by 4 bases and J by 4 bases, leaving 10 bases between them. Germline V gives CDR1 SNHLY, CDR2 FYNNEI. CDR3 in amino acids: CASSVSNPYGYTF. The CDR3 DNA sequence: TGTGCCAGCAGTGTATCTAATCCCTATGGCTACACCTTC.

The rearrangement uses TRBV6-4 and TRBJ1-6, with D perhaps TRBD1 (5 bases). CDR3 length: 13 residues. V dropped 5 bases and J dropped 8 bases, with 10 bases sitting between them. Germline V CDR1 and CDR2: MRHNA, SNTAGT. The CDR3 region has the DNA TGTGCCAGCAGTCGGCAGGGTGATTCACCCCTCCACTTT. As protein: CASSRQGDSPLHF.

This rearrangement joins TRBV6-1 to TRBJ1-2; 8 nucleotides agree with TRBD1. V trimming: 3 bases; J trimming: 0 bases; junction bases outside the gene matches: 0. CDR3 length: 14 amino acids. CDR1 is MNHNS, CDR2 SASEGT, per germline. DNA for the CDR3: TGTGCCAGCAGTGAGACAGGGGCTAACTATGGCTACACCTTC. It specifies CASSETGANYGYTF.

This rearrangement joins TRBV6-4 to TRBJ1-1; D remains ambiguous. Between the trimmed V and J ends, which lost 4 bases and 3 bases, there was a span of 9 bases. CDR1 and CDR2 (germline): MRHNA, SNTAGT. The CDR3 runs 13 residues. The CDR3, as DNA: TGTGCCAGCAGTGTGAGGAAGGACACTGAAGCTTTCTTT. Its translation: CASSVRKDTEAFF.

The V call is TRBV19, the J call TRBJ2-7; D might be TRBD1 (6 bases). V shed 4 bases and J shed 6 bases, with 13 bases lying between them. Looked up from germline, CDR1 is LNHDA and CDR2 is SQIVND (reference sequence). CDR3 length equals 13 residues. CDR3 nucleotide sequence: TGTGCCAGTAGTAGGACTCAGGGGCCCGAGCAGTACTTC. Translation gives CASSRTQGPEQYF.

The gene calls are TRBV5-4 and TRBJ1-2; perhaps TRBD1 as D (6 bases). The V gene lost 0 bases and the J gene lost 2 bases, with 14 bases spanning the gap. The CDR3 extends over 16 amino acids. Per the germline V gene, CDR1 is SGHNT and CDR2 is YYREEE (reference sequence). The chain's CDR3 is CASSLAGAGANYGYTF. DNA of the CDR3: TGTGCCAGCAGCTTGGCCGGGGCGGGGGCGAACTATGGCTACACCTTC.

This chain connects TRBV7-9 to TRBJ1-3, with D uncertain. There are 12 residues in the CDR3. Germline CDR1 reads SEHNR; CDR2 reads FQNEAQ (reference sequence). V lost 1 base and J 8 bases, leaving 6 bases between the germline ends. The DNA for the CDR3 is TGTGCCAGCAGCTTAGGGCGGGACACCATATATTTT. Residues: CASSLGRDTIYF.

This chain links TRBV9 with TRBJ2-1; TRBD1 matches 9 bases. Germline loops: CDR1 SGDLS, CDR2 YYNGEE. This CDR3 region has 15 residues. V was clipped by 3 bases and J by 3 bases; unmatched bases: 4. CDR3 DNA: TGTGCCAGCAGCGCTAGACAGGGGGGCTACAATGAGCAGTTCTTC. It is translated as CASSARQGGYNEQFF.